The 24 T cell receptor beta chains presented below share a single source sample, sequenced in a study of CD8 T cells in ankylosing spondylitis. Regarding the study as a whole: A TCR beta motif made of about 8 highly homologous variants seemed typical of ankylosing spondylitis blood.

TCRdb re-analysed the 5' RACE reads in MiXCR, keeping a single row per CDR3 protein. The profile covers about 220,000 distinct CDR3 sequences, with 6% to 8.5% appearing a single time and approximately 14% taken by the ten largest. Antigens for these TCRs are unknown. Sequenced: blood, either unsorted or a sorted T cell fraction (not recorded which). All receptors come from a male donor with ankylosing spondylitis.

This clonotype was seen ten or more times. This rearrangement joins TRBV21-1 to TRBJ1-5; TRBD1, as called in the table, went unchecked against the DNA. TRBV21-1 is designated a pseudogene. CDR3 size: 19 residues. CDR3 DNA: TGTGCCAGCAGCAAAGACGGGACAGCTAAGTCGAATGGCAATCAGCCCCAGCATTTT. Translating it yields CASSKDGTAKSNGNQPQHF.

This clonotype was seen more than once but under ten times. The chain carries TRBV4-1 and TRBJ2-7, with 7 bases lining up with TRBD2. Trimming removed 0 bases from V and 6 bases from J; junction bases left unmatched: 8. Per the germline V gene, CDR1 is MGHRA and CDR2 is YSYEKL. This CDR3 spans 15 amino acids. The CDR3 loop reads CASSQEGLVYGEQYF. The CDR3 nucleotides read TGCGCCAGCAGCCAAGAAGGACTAGTATACGGCGAGCAGTACTTC.

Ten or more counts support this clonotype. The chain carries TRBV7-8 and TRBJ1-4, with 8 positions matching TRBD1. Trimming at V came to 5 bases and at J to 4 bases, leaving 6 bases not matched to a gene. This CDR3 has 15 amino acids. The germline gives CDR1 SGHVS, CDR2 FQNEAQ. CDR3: CASSDRTGLNEKLFF. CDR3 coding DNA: TGTGCCAGCAGCGACAGGACAGGGCTTAATGAAAAACTGTTTTTT.

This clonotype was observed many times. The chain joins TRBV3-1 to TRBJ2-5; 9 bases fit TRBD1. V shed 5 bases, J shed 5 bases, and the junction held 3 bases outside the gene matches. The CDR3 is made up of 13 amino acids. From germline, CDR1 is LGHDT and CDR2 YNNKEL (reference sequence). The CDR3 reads CASSNGQGETQYF. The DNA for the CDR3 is TGTGCCAGCAGCAACGGACAGGGGGAGACCCAGTACTTC.

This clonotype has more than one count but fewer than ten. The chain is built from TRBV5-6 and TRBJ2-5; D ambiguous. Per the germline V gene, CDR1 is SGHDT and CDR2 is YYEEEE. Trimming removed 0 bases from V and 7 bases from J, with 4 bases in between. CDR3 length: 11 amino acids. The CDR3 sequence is CASSLGGTQYF. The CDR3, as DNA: TGTGCCAGCAGCTTGGGGGGGACCCAGTACTTC. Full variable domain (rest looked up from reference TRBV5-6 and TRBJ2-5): DAGVTQSPTHLIKTRGQQVTLRCSPKSGHDTVSWYQQALGQGPQFIFQYYEEEERQRGNFPDRFSGHQFPNYSSELNVNALLLGDSALYLCASSLGGTQYFGPGTRLLVL.

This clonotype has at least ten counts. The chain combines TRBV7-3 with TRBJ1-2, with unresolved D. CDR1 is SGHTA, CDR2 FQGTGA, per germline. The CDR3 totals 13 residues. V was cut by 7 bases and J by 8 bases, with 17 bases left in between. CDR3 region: CASNRSGAQGYTF. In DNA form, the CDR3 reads TGTGCCAGCAACCGATCCGGAGCGCAAGGCTACACCTTC.

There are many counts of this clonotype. CDR3 amino acids: CASSHHSFGQSNSPLHF. CDR3 DNA sequence: TGCGCCAGCAGCCACCATTCCTTTGGGCAGTCGAATTCACCCCTCCACTTT. The chain has TRBV4-1 and TRBJ1-6; no clear D. This CDR3 is built from 17 residues. The germline gives CDR1 MGHRA, CDR2 YSYEKL. Deletions cut 3 bases from V and 7 bases from J, with 19 bases between.

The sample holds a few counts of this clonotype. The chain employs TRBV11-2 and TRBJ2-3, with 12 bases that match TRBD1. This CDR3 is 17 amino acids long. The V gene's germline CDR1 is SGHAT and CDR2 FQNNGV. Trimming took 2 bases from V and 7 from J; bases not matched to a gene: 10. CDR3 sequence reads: CASSLRPGQGALNTQYF. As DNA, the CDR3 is TGTGCCAGCAGCTTAAGACCGGGACAGGGGGCACTAAATACGCAGTATTTT.

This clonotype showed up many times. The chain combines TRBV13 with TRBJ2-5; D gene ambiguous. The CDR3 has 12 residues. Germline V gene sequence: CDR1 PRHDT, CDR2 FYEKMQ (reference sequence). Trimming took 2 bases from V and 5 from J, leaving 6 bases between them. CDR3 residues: CASSLNEETQYF. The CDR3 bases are TGTGCCAGCAGCTTAAATGAGGAGACCCAGTACTTC. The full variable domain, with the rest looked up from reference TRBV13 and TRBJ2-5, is AAGVIQSPRHLIKEKRETATLKCYPIPRHDTVYWYQQGPGQDPQFLISFYEKMQSDKGSIPDRFSAQQFSDYHSELNMSSLELGDSALYFCASSLNEETQYFGPGTRLLVL.

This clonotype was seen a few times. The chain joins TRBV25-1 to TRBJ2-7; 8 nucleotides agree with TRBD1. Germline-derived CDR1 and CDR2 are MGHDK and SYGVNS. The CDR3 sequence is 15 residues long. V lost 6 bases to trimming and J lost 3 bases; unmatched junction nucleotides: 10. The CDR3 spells CASRGPGTGGYEQYF. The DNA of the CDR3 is TGTGCCAGCAGGGGGCCCGGGACAGGCGGCTACGAGCAGTACTTC.

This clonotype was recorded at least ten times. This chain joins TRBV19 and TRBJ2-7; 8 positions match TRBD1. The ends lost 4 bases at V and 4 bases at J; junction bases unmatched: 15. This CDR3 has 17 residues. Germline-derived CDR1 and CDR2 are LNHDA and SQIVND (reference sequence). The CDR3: CASSKFVGRQGTYEQYF. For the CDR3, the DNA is TGTGCCAGTAGTAAGTTCGTCGGGAGACAGGGGACGTACGAGCAGTACTTC.

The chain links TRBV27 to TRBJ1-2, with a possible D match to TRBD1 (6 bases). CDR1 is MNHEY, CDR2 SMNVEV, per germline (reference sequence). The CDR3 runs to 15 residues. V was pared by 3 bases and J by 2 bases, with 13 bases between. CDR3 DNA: TGTGCCAGCAGTTTTGGTCCAGGGGCCAACTATGGCTACACCTTC. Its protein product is CASSFGPGANYGYTF.

The CDR3 DNA follows: TGTGCCAGCAGTTCACGGGACAGGCCTAACACTGAAGCTTTCTTT. This sequence encodes CASSSRDRPNTEAFF. The chain joins TRBV11-2 to TRBJ1-1; TRBD1 aligns across 8 bases. The germline CDR1 and CDR2 sequences are SGHAT and FQNNGV. The ends lost 6 bases at V and 2 bases at J; junction bases unmatched: 8. This CDR3 has 15 residues.

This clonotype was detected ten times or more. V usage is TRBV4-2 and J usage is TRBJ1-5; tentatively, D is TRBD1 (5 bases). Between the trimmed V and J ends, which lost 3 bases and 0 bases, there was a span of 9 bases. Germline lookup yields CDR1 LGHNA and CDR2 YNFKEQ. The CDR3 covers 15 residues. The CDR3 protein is CASSQGGYSNQPQHF. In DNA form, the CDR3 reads TGTGCCAGCAGCCAGGGGGGATATAGCAATCAGCCCCAGCATTTT.

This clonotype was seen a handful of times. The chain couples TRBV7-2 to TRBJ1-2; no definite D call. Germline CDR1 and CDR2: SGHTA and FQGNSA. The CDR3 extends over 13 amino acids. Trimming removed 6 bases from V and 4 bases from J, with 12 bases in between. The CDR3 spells CASRQAEAYGYTF. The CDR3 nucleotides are TGTGCCAGCAGACAAGCAGAGGCCTATGGCTACACCTTC. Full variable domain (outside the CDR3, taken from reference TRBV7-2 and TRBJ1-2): GAGVSQSPSNKVTEKGKDVELRCDPISGHTALYWYRQSLGQGLEFLIYFQGNSAPDKSGLPSDRFSAERTGGSVSTLTIQRTQQEDSAVYLCASRQAEAYGYTFGSGTRLTVV.

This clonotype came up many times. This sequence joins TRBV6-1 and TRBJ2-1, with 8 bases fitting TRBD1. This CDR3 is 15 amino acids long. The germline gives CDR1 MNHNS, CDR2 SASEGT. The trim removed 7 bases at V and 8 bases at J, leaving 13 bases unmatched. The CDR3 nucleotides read TGTGCCAGCACTATAATGACAGGGGCGTCGCATGAGCAGTTCTTC. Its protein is CASTIMTGASHEQFF.

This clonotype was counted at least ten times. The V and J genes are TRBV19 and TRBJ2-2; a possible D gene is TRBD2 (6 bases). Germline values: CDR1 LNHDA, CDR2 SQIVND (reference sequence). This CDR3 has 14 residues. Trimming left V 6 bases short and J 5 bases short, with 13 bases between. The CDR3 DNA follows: TGTGCCAGTAGCGCGGGGCTTGGAACCGGGGAGCTGTTTTTT. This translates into CASSAGLGTGELFF.

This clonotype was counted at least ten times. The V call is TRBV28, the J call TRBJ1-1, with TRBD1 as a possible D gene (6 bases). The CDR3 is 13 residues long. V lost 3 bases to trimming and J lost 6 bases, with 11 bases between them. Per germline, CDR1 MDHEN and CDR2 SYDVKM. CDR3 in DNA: TGTGCCAGCAGTTTGGGGGGCTGGTCTGAAGCTTTCTTT. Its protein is CASSLGGWSEAFF.

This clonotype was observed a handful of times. The CDR3 sequence is CASSLPGWGTLTEAFF. CDR3 sequence (DNA): TGTGCCAGTAGCCTCCCCGGATGGGGGACTCTGACTGAAGCTTTCTTT. The chain employs TRBV19 and TRBJ1-1; D possibly corresponds to TRBD1 (5 bases). V lost 6 bases and J lost 5, with 22 bases in between. The germline V gene encodes CDR1 LNHDA and CDR2 SQIVND (reference sequence). CDR3 size: 16 residues.

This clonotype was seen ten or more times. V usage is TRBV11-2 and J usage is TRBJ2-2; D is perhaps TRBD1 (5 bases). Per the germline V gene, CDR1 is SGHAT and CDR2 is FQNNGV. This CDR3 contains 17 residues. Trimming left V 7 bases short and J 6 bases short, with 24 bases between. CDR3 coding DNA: TGTGCCAGCACCGAAGGCGCAGGGCAGGGAATGGCCGGGGAGCTGTTTTTT. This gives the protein CASTEGAGQGMAGELFF. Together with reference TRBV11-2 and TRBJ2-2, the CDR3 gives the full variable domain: EAGVAQSPRYKIIEKRQSVAFWCNPISGHATLYWYQQILGQGPKLLIQFQNNGVVDDSQLPKDRFSAERLKGVDSTLKIQPAKLEDSAVYLCASTEGAGQGMAGELFFGEGSRLTVL.

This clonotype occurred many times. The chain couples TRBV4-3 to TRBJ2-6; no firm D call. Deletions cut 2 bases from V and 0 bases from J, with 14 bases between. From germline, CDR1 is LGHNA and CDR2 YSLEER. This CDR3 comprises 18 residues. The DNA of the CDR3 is TGCGCCAGCAGCCAAATCATCTTGGTCTCCTCTGGGGCCAACGTCCTGACTTTC. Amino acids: CASSQIILVSSGANVLTF.

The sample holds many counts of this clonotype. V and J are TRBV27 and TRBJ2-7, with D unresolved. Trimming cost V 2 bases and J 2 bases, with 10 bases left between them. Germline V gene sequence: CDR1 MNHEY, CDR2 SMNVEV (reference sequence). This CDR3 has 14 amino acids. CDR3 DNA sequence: TGTGCCAGCAGTTTAATGGGGTCAACCTACGAGCAGTACTTC. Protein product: CASSLMGSTYEQYF.

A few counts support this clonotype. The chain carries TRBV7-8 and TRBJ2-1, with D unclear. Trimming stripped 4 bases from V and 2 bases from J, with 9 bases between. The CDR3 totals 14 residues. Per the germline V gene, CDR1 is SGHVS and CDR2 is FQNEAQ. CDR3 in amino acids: CASSWRRAYNEQFF. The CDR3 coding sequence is TGTGCCAGCAGCTGGAGAAGGGCCTACAATGAGCAGTTCTTC. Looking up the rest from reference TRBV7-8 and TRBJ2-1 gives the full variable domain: GAGVSQSPRYKVAKRGQDVALRCDPISGHVSLFWYQQALGQGPEFLTYFQNEAQLDKSGLPSDRFFAERPEGSVSTLKIQRTQQEDSAVYLCASSWRRAYNEQFFGPGTRLTVL.

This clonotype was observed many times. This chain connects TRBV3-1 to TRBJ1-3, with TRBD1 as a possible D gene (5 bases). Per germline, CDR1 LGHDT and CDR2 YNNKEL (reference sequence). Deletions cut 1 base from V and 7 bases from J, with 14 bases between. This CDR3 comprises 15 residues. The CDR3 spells CASSQGKQAFNTIYF. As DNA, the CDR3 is TGTGCCAGCAGCCAAGGAAAACAGGCTTTTAACACCATATATTTT. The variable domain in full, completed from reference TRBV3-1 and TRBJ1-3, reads DTAVSQTPKYLVTQMGNDKSIKCEQNLGHDTMYWYKQDSKKFLKIMFSYNNKELIINETVPNRFSPKSPDKAHLNLHINSLELGDSAVYFCASSQGKQAFNTIYFGEGSWLTVV.